The 29 T cell receptor beta chains presented below share a single source sample, sequenced in a study of T-cell reconstitution after alpha-beta-depleted transplantation in children. Preparation of the TCRbeta library was carried out with unique molecular identifiers. MiXCR, run by TCRdb on the PCR reads, gives a single entry per CDR3 protein. The table includes over 150,000 distinct CDR3 sequences, 11% detected once. Sequences were derived from PBMCs, sampled before TCRalphabeta/CD19-depleted stem cell transplant. All receptors come from a boy between 2 and 10 years old with acute myeloid leukemia, due to receive a stem cell transplant.

This clonotype was seen ten or more times. The gene calls are TRBV28 and TRBJ1-5; 10 bases are shared with TRBD1. Germline V CDR1 and CDR2: MDHEN, SYDVKM. The CDR3 spans 16 residues. J gave up 1 base and V 8 bases, and 8 bases lay outside the gene matches. CDR3 region: CASESRTGGSNQPQHF. The CDR3 coding sequence is TGTGCCAGCGAAAGTAGGACAGGGGGGAGCAATCAGCCCCAGCATTTT.

In its sample, this clonotype was seen many times. V gene TRBV12-3 or TRBV12-4 combines with J gene TRBJ2-2; TRBD2 aligns across 15 bases. This CDR3 has 18 amino acids. V dropped 7 bases and J dropped 4; count of bases not matched to a gene: 10. CDR3: CASMVGLAGGPGTGELFF. Written as DNA, the CDR3 is TGTGCCAGCATGGTTGGACTAGCGGGAGGGCCTGGCACCGGGGAGCTGTTTTTT.

Turning to this clonotype: This clone may be a read error of a much larger clone one base away. The chain has TRBV11-3 and TRBJ2-1; no clear D. The V end was cut by 8 bases, the J end by 0 bases, with 17 bases between. This CDR3 spans 16 amino acids. Looked up from germline, CDR1 is SGHNT and CDR2 is YENEEA. CDR3 DNA sequence: TGTGCCAGCGGCCATGACGGGTGGGGCTCCTACAATGAGCAGTTCTTC. It yields the protein CASGHDGWGSYNEQFF.

This clonotype was counted at least ten times. The V gene is TRBV20-1, the J gene TRBJ2-3; 7 positions match TRBD1. The length of the CDR3 is 16 residues. Germline values: CDR1 DFQATT, CDR2 SNEGSKA (reference sequence). V dropped 6 bases and J dropped 2; count of bases not matched to a gene: 14. CDR3 in DNA: TGCAGTGCCCATAATACCGGGACAGCCTACACAGATACGCAGTATTTT. As protein: CSAHNTGTAYTDTQYF.

In this sample, this clonotype turned up many times. The chain joins TRBV7-2 to TRBJ2-7, with 7 bases fitting TRBD2. V shed 4 bases, J shed 2 bases, and the junction held 5 bases outside the gene matches. This CDR3 has 14 amino acids. The germline V gene encodes CDR1 SGHTA and CDR2 FQGNSA. The CDR3 nucleotides are TGTGCCAGCAGCTCGGGAGGAGTCCCCTACGAGCAGTACTTC. It specifies CASSSGGVPYEQYF.

This clonotype has at least ten counts. The CDR3 spells CAGSPLFTDTQYF. Written as DNA, the CDR3 is TGTGCCGGAAGTCCACTCTTCACAGATACGCAGTATTTT. The chain employs TRBV6-1 and TRBJ2-3; D gene ambiguous. The CDR3 has 13 residues. V lost 11 bases to trimming and J lost 2 bases, with 14 bases between them. Germline V CDR1 and CDR2: MNHNS, SASEGT.

This clonotype was detected ten times or more. The V and J genes are TRBV20-1 and TRBJ2-7; 7 bases align to TRBD2. CDR3 length equals 11 residues. After removal of 2 bases from V and 6 bases from J, the junction contained 1 base not matched to a gene. From germline, CDR1 is DFQATT and CDR2 SNEGSKA (reference sequence). The DNA for the CDR3 is TGCAGTGCTAGATGGGGGGGCGAGCAGTACTTC. Its protein product is CSARWGGEQYF.

This clonotype was seen ten or more times. The V gene is TRBV20-1, the J gene TRBJ1-6; 9 positions agree with TRBD1. Germline CDR1 and CDR2: DFQATT and SNEGSKA (reference sequence). V lost 0 bases and J lost 5; bases outside the gene matches: 14. The CDR3 consists of 19 residues. The CDR3 sequence is CSARETGTGPEKDNSPLHF. CDR3 coding DNA: TGCAGTGCTAGAGAAACCGGGACAGGGCCTGAAAAGGATAATTCACCCCTCCACTTT.

Ten or more counts support this clonotype. The chain combines TRBV20-1 with TRBJ1-1, with a weak D call TRBD1 (6 bases). The V gene lost 8 bases and the J gene lost 1 base, with 14 bases spanning the gap. Germline CDR1 is DFQATT and CDR2 is SNEGSKA (reference sequence). This CDR3 spans 13 amino acids. For the CDR3, the DNA is TGCAGTTGTGAACAGGGTCGGAACACTGAAGCTTTCTTT. Amino acid sequence: CSCEQGRNTEAFF.

This clonotype showed up many times. This CDR3 is CASSVATGHTEAFF. The CDR3 bases are TGTGCCAGCAGCGTAGCAACAGGACACACTGAAGCTTTCTTT. The chain combines TRBV9 with TRBJ1-1; D is possibly TRBD1 (5 bases). The CDR3 runs to 14 residues. Trimming took off 0 bases at V and 3 bases at J, with 9 bases between the two ends. The germline V gene has CDR1 SGDLS and CDR2 YYNGEE.

This clonotype has at least ten counts. The chain carries TRBV20-1 and TRBJ2-5, with D possibly being TRBD1 or TRBD2 (5 bases each). In germline, CDR1 is DFQATT, CDR2 SNEGSKA (reference sequence). V was clipped by 0 bases and J by 5 bases, with 10 bases between them. CDR3 length: 13 residues. CDR3 sequence (DNA): TGCAGTGCTAGAGATCCCAGGGAGGAGACCCAGTACTTC. Translated: CSARDPREETQYF.

Remarks on this clonotype: A much larger clonotype is one base distant, so this may be a read error. V usage is TRBV12-3 or TRBV12-4 and J usage is TRBJ2-5; 9 positions match TRBD2. This CDR3 region has 16 residues. The CDR3 coding sequence is TGTGCCAGCAGTTTGATTAGACTAGCGGCAAAAGAGGCCCAGTACTTC. Residues: CASSLIRLAAKEAQYF.

About this clonotype: A clone one base away is much larger, so this may be a read error. This chain uses TRBV29-1 with TRBJ2-2; 8 bases match TRBD1. The CDR3 spans 15 residues. Germline V gene data show CDR1 as SQVTM and CDR2 as ANQGSEA. The CDR3 sequence: CSVEELRQGAGQLFF. In nucleotides, the CDR3 is TGCAGCGTTGAAGAGCTACGGCAGGGGGCCGGGCAGCTGTTTTTT.

This clonotype was seen at least ten times. The chain uses TRBV20-1 and TRBJ1-6, with D possibly being TRBD1 (6 bases). The CDR3 runs to 14 residues. CDR1 and CDR2 (germline): DFQATT, SNEGSKA (reference sequence). Between the trimmed V and J ends, which lost 4 bases and 6 bases, there was a span of 13 bases. CDR3 bases: TGCAGTGCTAAGGCGGGGGCTGGTAATTCACCCCTCCACTTT. This encodes CSAKAGAGNSPLHF.

The table lists this clonotype with many counts. The chain carries TRBV20-1 and TRBJ1-3; D gene ambiguous. From germline, CDR1 is DFQATT and CDR2 SNEGSKA (reference sequence). This CDR3 is 12 amino acids long. V was cut by 3 bases and J by 1 base, with 4 bases left in between. The CDR3 protein is CSARNSGNTIYF. CDR3 DNA sequence: TGCAGTGCTAGGAATTCTGGAAACACCATATATTTT.

In its sample, this clonotype was seen many times. The chain has TRBV20-1 and TRBJ1-1; D is ambiguous. Germline-derived CDR1 and CDR2 are DFQATT and SNEGSKA (reference sequence). This CDR3 spans 12 amino acids. V shed 3 bases and J shed 4 bases, with 9 bases lying between them. The CDR3 DNA follows: TGCAGTGCTAGTAGGGTTAGCACTGAAGCTTTCTTT. Translation gives CSASRVSTEAFF.

This clonotype was counted at least ten times. The chain carries TRBV20-1 and TRBJ1-1, with D tentatively TRBD1 (5 bases). V was cut by 6 bases and J by 1 base, with 12 bases left in between. Germline V gene data show CDR1 as DFQATT and CDR2 as SNEGSKA (reference sequence). The CDR3 contains 13 residues. CDR3 in amino acids: CSATQGQNTEAFF. Written as DNA, the CDR3 is TGCAGTGCAACGCAGGGCCAGAACACTGAAGCTTTCTTT.

This clonotype showed up many times. The chain couples TRBV5-1 to TRBJ2-1, with 9 bases fitting TRBD2. Germline lookup yields CDR1 SGHRS and CDR2 YFSETQ. This CDR3 has 15 residues. The junction had 17 bases not matched to a gene; V was cut back by 4 bases and J by 15 bases. The CDR3 sequence is CASSTTGTSFESLFF. CDR3 bases: TGCGCCAGCAGCACCACCGGGACTAGCTTTGAGTCGCTGTTCTTC.

Many counts were recorded for this clonotype. The J gene is TRBJ2-3, the V gene TRBV12-3 or TRBV12-4, with D hard to call. This CDR3 is 14 amino acids long. Trimming pared 7 bases from V and 4 bases from J, leaving 15 bases between. The CDR3 coding sequence is TGTGCCAGCAATCTTCGATTGCTGGCAGATACGCAGTATTTT. Translated, it gives CASNLRLLADTQYF.

This clonotype has ten or more counts. V gene TRBV7-9 combines with J gene TRBJ1-4; tentatively, D is TRBD1 (6 bases). This CDR3 is 16 amino acids long. Germline lookup yields CDR1 SEHNR and CDR2 FQNEAQ (reference sequence). V was trimmed by 2 bases and J by 7 bases, leaving 17 bases between them. Here the CDR3 DNA reads TGTGCCAGCAGCTTAACCACTCAGGGGTTTGGTGAAAAACTGTTTTTT. Translation gives CASSLTTQGFGEKLFF.

There are many counts of this clonotype. The chain uses TRBV7-9 and TRBJ2-1; 10 bases are a match to TRBD1. The ends lost 1 base at V and 15 bases at J; junction bases unmatched: 6. Germline V gene sequence: CDR1 SEHNR, CDR2 FQNEAQ (reference sequence). The CDR3 is 13 residues long. CDR3: CASSLDPGQGLFF. The CDR3 bases are TGTGCCAGCAGCTTAGACCCGGGACAGGGGTTGTTCTTC.

In this sample, this clonotype turned up many times. CDR3 protein: CSVKQGRGLLAKNIQYF. CDR3 coding DNA: TGCAGCGTAAAACAGGGAAGGGGGCTACTAGCCAAAAACATTCAGTACTTC. The J gene is TRBJ2-4, the V gene TRBV29-1, with TRBD1 matching over 7 bases. Germline V CDR1 and CDR2: SQVTM, ANQGSEA. Trimming took 6 bases from V and 0 from J; bases not matched to a gene: 14. CDR3 length: 17 residues.

This clonotype was observed many times. V usage is TRBV2 and J usage is TRBJ2-7; tentative D call: TRBD2 (5 bases). CDR1 and CDR2 from the germline V gene are SNHLY and FYNNEI. V was cut by 4 bases and J by 8 bases, with 12 bases left in between. The CDR3 is 12 amino acids. The CDR3 DNA follows: TGTGCCAGCAGTGCTGAGGGATTCAAGCAGTACTTC. This gives the protein CASSAEGFKQYF. Combining the CDR3 with reference TRBV2 and TRBJ2-7 gives the whole variable domain EPEVTQTPSHQVTQMGQEVILRCVPISNHLYFYWYRQILGQKVEFLVSFYNNEISEKSEIFDDQFSVERPDGSNFTLKIRSTKLEDSAMYFCASSAEGFKQYFGPGTRLTVT.

The chain couples TRBV7-3 to TRBJ2-3; tentatively, D is TRBD2 (6 bases). This CDR3 has 16 amino acids. Germline V gene sequence: CDR1 SGHTA, CDR2 FQGTGA. The ends were cut back, 2 bases at V and 5 bases at J, with 17 bases in the middle. Here the CDR3 reads CASSLVGSRRGDTQYF. The CDR3 DNA reads as TGTGCCAGCAGCTTAGTCGGTTCTCGGCGGGGAGATACGCAGTATTTT.

This clonotype was seen at least ten times. The chain is built from TRBV5-5 and TRBJ1-5; unclear D gene. The V and J ends lost 1 base and 5 bases respectively, with 7 bases between them. This CDR3 region has 13 residues. Germline assignment: CDR1 SGHKS and CDR2 YYEKEE (reference sequence). CDR3 in DNA: TGTGCCAGCAGCTTGAAGCCGGATCAGCCCCAGCATTTT. Its protein is CASSLKPDQPQHF.

This clonotype turned up a few times. Germline and junction disagree at one end, which may indicate a read error. The J gene is TRBJ2-2, the V gene TRBV7-3; D remains ambiguous. The CDR3 spans 13 residues. The germline gives CDR1 SGHTA, CDR2 FQGTGA. Here the CDR3 DNA reads TGTGCCAGCAGCCGACACGGCACCAGGGAGCTGTTTTTT. Amino acid sequence: CASSRHGTRELFF.

This clonotype was seen ten or more times. The chain carries TRBV7-9 and TRBJ2-1; TRBD2 matches at 11 bases. The length of the CDR3 is 16 residues. V shed 5 bases and J 3 bases; nucleotides not matched to a gene: 6. Germline V gene lookup returns CDR1 SEHNR and CDR2 FQNEAQ (reference sequence). Here the CDR3 DNA reads TGTGCCAGCAGCCCCCGACTAGCGGGAAGCTACAATGAGCAGTTCTTC. Translated, it gives CASSPRLAGSYNEQFF.

This clonotype was recorded many times. V gene TRBV6-5 combines with J gene TRBJ2-7; TRBD1 might be the D (6 bases). This CDR3 contains 15 residues. Germline loops: CDR1 MNHEY, CDR2 SVGAGI. V lost 0 bases and J lost 4, with 13 bases in between. The CDR3 region is CASSYSQGQMYEQYV. CDR3 nucleotides: TGTGCCAGCAGTTACTCGCAGGGACAAATGTACGAGCAGTACGTC.

The table lists this clonotype with many counts. This chain links TRBV10-3 with TRBJ1-2; TRBD1 aligns across 7 bases. V shed 6 bases, J shed 3 bases, and the junction held 4 bases outside the gene matches. CDR3 length: 13 residues. Germline V gene lookup returns CDR1 ENHRY and CDR2 SYGVKD. This CDR3 reads CAISGQEDYGYTF. CDR3 in DNA: TGTGCCATCAGCGGACAGGAGGACTATGGCTACACCTTC.